This TCR beta chain was observed in a study of blood T cell repertoires in COVID-19. About the study: Samples came from the United States, Italy and Spain, spanning acute and convalescent COVID-19.

The CDR3 has 17 residues. V was shortened by 0 bases and J by 8 bases, with 19 bases between the two germline ends. CDR1 and CDR2 from the germline V gene are LNHNV and YYDKDF (reference sequence). Per the original methods: Nucleated cell counts were estimated from reference gene primer amplification. TCRdb keeps only in-frame clones here, not all; method: immunoSEQ multiplex PCR. V and J calls plus clone size are reproduced from that table; the DNA served to infer D and trimming. The repertoire consists of some 330,000 clones, with roughly 80% occurring once and the leading ten covering about 5%. In terms of age and location, participants ranged from about 18 to 95 years and lived in about two dozen US areas.

The receptor comes from a woman between 45 and 60 years old who had recovered from COVID-19. The V call is TRBV15, the J call TRBJ1-4; D is unresolved. The sample consisted of PBMCs or T cells enriched from blood (not recorded which). CDR3 DNA sequence: TGTGCCACCAGCAGAGATTTGACGGCGGGATCTTTCGAAAAACTGTTTTTT. Translating it yields CATSRDLTAGSFEKLFF.